This is a list of T cell receptor beta chains from one sample in a study of blood T cell repertoires in COVID-19. Only in-frame clones appear in the TCRdb table, and some are missing; sequencing was by immunoSEQ multiplex PCR. The sample shows about 200,000 clones, under 90% of them seen only once. Sequencing input: PBMCs or T cells enriched from blood (not recorded which). The receptor source for this set is a woman in her forties or fifties with acute COVID-19. The conserved cysteine and the conserved F or W are not part of the CDR3 here.

v_call cdr3_aa
TRBV28 ASSQGQESWKY
TRBV11-2 ASSLGLAGGLDEQF
TRBV28 ASSLGQPPLH
TRBV15 ATAPKRAGDNEQF
TRBV28 ASSLLLSEAF
TRBV5-1 ASSLEGTGAYNEQF
TRBV10-3 ATRNGGGNTEAF
TRBV28 ASSLSGTGTNEKLF
TRBV20-1 SASLGRVPDTQY
TRBV11-2 ASSLGLAGGLVGFNEQF
TRBV15 ATSRERQGMDEQY
TRBV7-9 ASSGRLGRGFYEQY
TRBV27 ASSLTSLGGGQDTQY
TRBV6-1 ASSEAGIGTGGSYEQY
TRBV7-2 ASSMGQSYEQY
TRBV5-1 ASSLATSGNTGELF
TRBV6-5 ASRNLQGIEQY
TRBV7-9 ASSLGQANTEAF
TRBV6-6 ASLATLHGGQPQH
TRBV3-1/TRBV3-2 ASSPPGTDTQY
TRBV6-2/TRBV6-3 ASSVPFGARETQY
TRBV28 ASSQQNPGQGFSGANVLT
TRBV7-3 ASSPTRDRAGTDTQY
TRBV29-1 SVTGGGRWVPSSTDTQY
TRBV27 ASSKGTDPSYEQY
TRBV29-1 SVKNSTGGAGGYT
TRBV12-3/TRBV12-4 ASSFDQGGYT
TRBV27 ASRKGGWETQY
TRBV6-2/TRBV6-3 ASSYSSGRPETQY
TRBV24-1 ATSDLGGTSTDTQY
TRBV12-5 ASGLERTGTEQY
TRBV3-1/TRBV3-2 ASSPHGGYGYT
TRBV7-8 ASSLGDKYEQY
TRBV6-5 ASTGAVKSYEQY
TRBV6-4 ASSTLAGSTDTQY
TRBV5-4 ASSPLGADTQY
TRBV5-1 ASSRGQGGGTEAF